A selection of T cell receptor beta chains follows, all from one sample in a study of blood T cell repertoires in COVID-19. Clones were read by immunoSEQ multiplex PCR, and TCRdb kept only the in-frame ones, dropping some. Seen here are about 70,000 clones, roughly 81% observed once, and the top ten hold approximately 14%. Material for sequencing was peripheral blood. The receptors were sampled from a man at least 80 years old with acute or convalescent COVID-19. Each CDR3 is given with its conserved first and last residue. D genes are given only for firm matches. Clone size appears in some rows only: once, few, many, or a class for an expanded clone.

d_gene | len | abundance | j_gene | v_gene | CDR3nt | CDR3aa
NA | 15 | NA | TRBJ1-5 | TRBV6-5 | TGTGCCAGCAGTTACAGCGGAAAAAGCAATCAGCCCCAGCATTTT | CASSYSGKSNQPQHF
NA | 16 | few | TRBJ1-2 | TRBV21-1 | TGTGCCAGCAGCAAAGGGCCACAGGGCCTCAGGAATGGCTACACCTTC | CASSKGPQGLRNGYTF
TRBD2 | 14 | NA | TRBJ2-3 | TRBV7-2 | TGTGCCAGCAGCCTGACTAGCGGGAGGAATACGCAGTATTTT | CASSLTSGRNTQYF
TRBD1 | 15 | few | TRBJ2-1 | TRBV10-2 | TGCGCCAGCAGTGACCCGGGACAGGGCAACAATGAGCAGTTCTTC | CASSDPGQGNNEQFF
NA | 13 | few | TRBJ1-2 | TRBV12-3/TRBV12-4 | TGTGCCAGCAGTTTGAACACGGGCGGGGGCTACACCTTC | CASSLNTGGGYTF
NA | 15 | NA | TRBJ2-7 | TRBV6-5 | TGTGCCAGCAGCCGCGGAGGCGAGAGCTCCTACGAGCAGTACTTC | CASSRGGESSYEQYF
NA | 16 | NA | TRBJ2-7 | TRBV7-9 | TGTGCCAGCAGCTCGACCCCCGGGACTCCTGGTTACGAGCAGTACTTC | CASSSTPGTPGYEQYF
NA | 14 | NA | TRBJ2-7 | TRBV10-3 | TGTGCCATCAGTGAGTCGCTAACAGGATACGAGCAGTACTTC | CAISESLTGYEQYF
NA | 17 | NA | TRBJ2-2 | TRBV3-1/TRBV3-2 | TGTGCCAGCGGCCTCCTCGGGGAGGCCTCAAACACCGGGGAGCTGTTTTTT | CASGLLGEASNTGELFF
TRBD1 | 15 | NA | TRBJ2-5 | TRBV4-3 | TGCGCCAGCAGCCAAGATCAGGGGGCATGGGAGACCCAGTACTTC | CASSQDQGAWETQYF
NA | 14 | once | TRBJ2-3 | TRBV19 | TGTGCCAGTAGTAACAATCCTAGCACAGATACGCAGTATTTT | CASSNNPSTDTQYF
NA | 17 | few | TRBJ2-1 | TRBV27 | TGTGCCAGCAGTCATCTCGCTTCCTACAGCTCCTACAATGAGCAGTTCTTC | CASSHLASYSSYNEQFF
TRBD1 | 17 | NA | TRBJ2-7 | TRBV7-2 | TGTGCCAGCAGCTTAGTGGGACCGGGACAGGGGATAATCGAGCAGTACTTC | CASSLVGPGQGIIEQYF
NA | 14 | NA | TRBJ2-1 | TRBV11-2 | TGTGCCAGCAGCGATGGCAATTTCTACAATGAGCAGTTCTTC | CASSDGNFYNEQFF
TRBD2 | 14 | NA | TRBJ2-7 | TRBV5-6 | TGTGCCAGCAGCTTGGTGGCGGGGGACTACGAGCAGTACTTC | CASSLVAGDYEQYF
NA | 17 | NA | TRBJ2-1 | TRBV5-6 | TGTGCCAGCAGCTTGGCCAAGCCAGGACAACTCATCGGGGAGCAGTTCTTC | CASSLAKPGQLIGEQFF
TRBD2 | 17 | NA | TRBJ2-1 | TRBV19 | TGTGCCAGTAGTATACGGAGAGGGGCGGGAGGATACAATGAGCAGTTCTTC | CASSIRRGAGGYNEQFF
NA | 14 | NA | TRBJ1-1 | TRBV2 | TGTGCCAGCAGTGATTCGGGGGGGGACACTGAAGCTTTCTTT | CASSDSGGDTEAFF
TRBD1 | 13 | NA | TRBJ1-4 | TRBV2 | TGTGCCAGCAACAGGGGCGCCGATGAAAAACTGTTTTTT | CASNRGADEKLFF
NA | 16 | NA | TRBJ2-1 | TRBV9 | TGTGCCAGCAGCTTCCGGTCCGGGGGTTCCTACAATGAGCAGTTCTTC | CASSFRSGGSYNEQFF
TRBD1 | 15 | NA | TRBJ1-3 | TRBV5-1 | TGCGCCAGCAGCACTGCACAGGGGAGTGGAAACACCATATATTTT | CASSTAQGSGNTIYF
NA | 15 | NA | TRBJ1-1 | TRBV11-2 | TGTGCCAGCAGCTTAGATGGAGGGGTGGGCACTGAAGCTTTCTTT | CASSLDGGVGTEAFF
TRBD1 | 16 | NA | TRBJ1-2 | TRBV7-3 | TGTGCCAGCAGCCCATCCGGGACAGGCTCTAACGGTGGCTACACCTTC | CASSPSGTGSNGGYTF
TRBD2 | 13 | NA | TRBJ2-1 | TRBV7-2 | TGTGCCAGCAGATCTAGCGGGAGCAATGAGCAGTTCTTC | CASRSSGSNEQFF
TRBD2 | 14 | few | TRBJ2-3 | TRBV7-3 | TGTGCCAGCAGCGCTGGGGGGGGAAGAGATACGCAGTATTTT | CASSAGGGRDTQYF
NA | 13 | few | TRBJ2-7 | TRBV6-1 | TGTGCCAGCAGTGACCAGGGTTCCTACGAGCAGTACTTC | CASSDQGSYEQYF
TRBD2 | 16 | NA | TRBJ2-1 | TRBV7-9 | TGTGCCAGCGGATCCGATGAGCGGGAGGGTTTGGATGAGCAGTTCTTC | CASGSDEREGLDEQFF
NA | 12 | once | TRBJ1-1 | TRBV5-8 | TGTGCCAGCAGCTCAACTACTCGAAGGGCTTTCTTT | CASSSTTRRAFF
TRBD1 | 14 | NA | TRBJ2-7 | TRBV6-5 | TGTGCCAGCAGACCGGGACAGGGCCAGTACGAGCAGTACTTC | CASRPGQGQYEQYF
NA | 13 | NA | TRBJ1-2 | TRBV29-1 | TGCAGCGTTGGGATCGAACAGGGTCACGGCTACACCTTC | CSVGIEQGHGYTF
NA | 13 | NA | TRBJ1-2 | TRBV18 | TGTGCCAGCTCACCACCGGCGGAGTATGGCTACACCTTC | CASSPPAEYGYTF
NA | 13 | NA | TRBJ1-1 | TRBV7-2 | TGTGCCTCGCGGGGGCTAAGGAACACTGAAGCTTTCTTT | CASRGLRNTEAFF
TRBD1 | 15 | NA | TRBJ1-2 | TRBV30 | TGTGCCTGGAGTGTTCCCCACAGGGGGAACTATGGCTACACCTTC | CAWSVPHRGNYGYTF
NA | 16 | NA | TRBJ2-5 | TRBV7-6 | TGTGCCAGCAGCCATCGGGGTCTTGCGAAGGGAGAGACCCAGTACTTC | CASSHRGLAKGETQYF
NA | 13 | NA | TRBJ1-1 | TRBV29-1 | TGCAGCGTTGAGTCGGGGGGGAACACTGAAGCTTTCTTT | CSVESGGNTEAFF
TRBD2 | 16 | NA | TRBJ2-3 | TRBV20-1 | TGCAGTGCTAGTAGGGTAGCGGGGGGCTCTGGACATACGCAGTATTTT | CSASRVAGGSGHTQYF
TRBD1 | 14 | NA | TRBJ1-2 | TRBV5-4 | TGTGCCAGCAGCTTGGACAGGGGACTTTATGGCTACACCTTC | CASSLDRGLYGYTF
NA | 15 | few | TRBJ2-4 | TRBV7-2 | TGTGCCAGCAGCTCCACAGGTGGCCTGAGCAACATTCAGTACTTC | CASSSTGGLSNIQYF
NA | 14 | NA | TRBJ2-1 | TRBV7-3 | TGTGCCAGCAGCTTACAAACAGGGGGGGATGAGCAGTTCTTC | CASSLQTGGDEQFF
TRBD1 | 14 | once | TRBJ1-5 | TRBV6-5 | TGTGCCAGCACCCGGACAGGGGGGGATCAGCCCCAGCATTTT | CASTRTGGDQPQHF
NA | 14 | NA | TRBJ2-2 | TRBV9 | TGTGCCAGTCGCCCAACACCTAACACCGGGGAGCTGTTTTTT | CASRPTPNTGELFF
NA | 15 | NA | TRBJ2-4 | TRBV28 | TGTGCCAGCAGTTTACTGGAGGGGGCCAAAAACATTCAGTACTTC | CASSLLEGAKNIQYF
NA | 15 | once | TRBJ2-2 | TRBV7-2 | TGTGCCAGCAGCTTAATGGTTTCCGAGACCGGGGAGCTGTTTTTT | CASSLMVSETGELFF
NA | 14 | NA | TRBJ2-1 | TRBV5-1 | TGCGCCAGCAGCTTGGAGGGGTTGGACAATGAGCAGTTCTTC | CASSLEGLDNEQFF
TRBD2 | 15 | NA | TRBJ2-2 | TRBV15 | TGTGCCACCAGCACTAGCGGGCAGAACACCGGGGAGCTGTTTTTT | CATSTSGQNTGELFF
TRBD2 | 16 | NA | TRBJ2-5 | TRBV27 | TGTGCCAGCAGTCCTCTAGCGGGGGGGATCCAAGAGACCCAGTACTTC | CASSPLAGGIQETQYF
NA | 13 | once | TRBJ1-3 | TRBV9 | TGTGCCAGCAGCCCGGCGGCTGGAAACACCATATATTTT | CASSPAAGNTIYF
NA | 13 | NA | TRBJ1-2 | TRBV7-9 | TGTGCCAGCAGCTTAATGGCGGACTATGGCTACACCTTC | CASSLMADYGYTF
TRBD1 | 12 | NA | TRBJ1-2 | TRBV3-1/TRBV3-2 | TGTGCCAGCACCGGGACAGGGAACGGCTACACCTTC | CASTGTGNGYTF
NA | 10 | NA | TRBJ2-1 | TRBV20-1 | TGCAGTCCCCTGTACAATGAGCAGTTCTTC | CSPLYNEQFF
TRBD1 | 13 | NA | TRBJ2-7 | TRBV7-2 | TGTGCCAGCAGCACGGACAGGGAAGACGAGCAGTACTTC | CASSTDREDEQYF
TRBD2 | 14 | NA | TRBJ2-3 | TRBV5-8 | TGTGCCAGCAGCGTAGCGGGGAGAGGAGATACGCAGTATTTT | CASSVAGRGDTQYF
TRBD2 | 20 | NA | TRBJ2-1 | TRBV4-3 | TGCGCCAGCAGCCAAGATTACGGGACTAGCGGGAGTTCCTGGGGGGATGAGCAGTTCTTC | CASSQDYGTSGSSWGDEQFF
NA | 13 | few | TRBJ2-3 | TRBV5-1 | TGCGCCAGCAGCTCTCCAGGGAAAGATACGCAGTATTTT | CASSSPGKDTQYF
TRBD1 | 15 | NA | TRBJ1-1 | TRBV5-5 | TGTGCCAGCAGCTTTCAGGGGGCGCAGGGGACTGAAGCTTTCTTT | CASSFQGAQGTEAFF
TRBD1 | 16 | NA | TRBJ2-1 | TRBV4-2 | TGTGCCAGCAGCCAAGCGGGGCTAACAGGGGACCATGAGCAGTTCTTC | CASSQAGLTGDHEQFF
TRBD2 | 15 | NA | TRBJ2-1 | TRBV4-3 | TGCGCCAGCAGCTTCGGGGGGGCCGGATTTTATGAGCAGTTCTTC | CASSFGGAGFYEQFF